What follows describes a single T cell receptor (beta chain). The antigen is undetermined. The data are from a study of T cells in Graves' hyperthyroidism and ophthalmopathy. TCR beta CDR3 regions were amplified from RNA transcripts. A set of HTBI primers served as the primers for a first-round RT-PCR of the TCR CDR3. TCRdb ran MiXCR on the multiplex PCR reads and lists one entry per CDR3 protein. Here the sample spans 300,000 to 400,000 distinct CDR3 sequences, around 20% being singletons. The CDR3 is 16 amino acids. The germline V gene has CDR1 LGHDT and CDR2 YNNKEL (reference sequence). V was cut by 3 bases and J by 5 bases, with 17 bases left in between. When ophthalmopathy did not progress within 18 months, Graves' hyperthyroidism was considered stable. The study, taken as a whole, reports: Ophthalmopathy prediction by the model preceded onset by a median about 6.3 months.

This receptor was taken from a woman aged 50 to 60 with Graves' hyperthyroidism. Sequenced input: blood. The V and J genes are TRBV3-1 and TRBJ1-3; tentatively, D is TRBD1 (5 bases). The CDR3 bases are TGTGCCAGCAGCCAGACCCGGGGGGGTTGGAGAAACACCATATATTTT. Encoded protein: CASSQTRGGWRNTIYF. Together with reference TRBV3-1 and TRBJ1-3, the CDR3 gives the full variable domain: DTAVSQTPKYLVTQMGNDKSIKCEQNLGHDTMYWYKQDSKKFLKIMFSYNNKELIINETVPNRFSPKSPDKAHLNLHINSLELGDSAVYFCASSQTRGGWRNTIYFGEGSWLTVV.